This TCR beta chain was recorded in a study of T cell responses to AZD1222 COVID-19 vaccine. J gave up 3 bases and V 2 bases, and 4 bases lay outside the gene matches. Germline V gives CDR1 MNHEY, CDR2 SVGAGI. The CDR3 has 15 amino acids. Remarks on this clone: The antigen is unknown.

Regarding the study as a whole: The reported proportion of spike-specific TCRs targeting unmutated variant regions was nearly half.

Method: immunoSEQ multiplex PCR; TCRdb's copy keeps in-frame clones and lacks some. Among fewer than 120,000 clones listed, 80% to 95% were seen once. Sequenced material: peripheral blood, taken 28 days after the second AZD1222 dose. The sequence came from an adult who received the AZD1222 COVID-19 vaccine. This chain uses TRBV6-5 with TRBJ2-7; TRBD1 matches 10 bases. The CDR3 coding sequence is TGTGCCAGCAGTTACCAGAGGGACAGGGGCTACGAGCAGTACTTC. This gives the protein CASSYQRDRGYEQYF.